This entry describes one T cell receptor beta chain. Its antigen is still unknown. Qualities for individual bases were not recorded, and no much larger clone is one base off. The germline V gene sets CDR1 to SGDLS and CDR2 to YYNGEE. V drops 7 bases and J drops 2 bases, leaving 9 bases in between. The cysteine opens and the phenylalanine closes a CDR3 of 13 amino acids. Just CDR3 DNA is preserved here, 39 bases in frame from base 1. Library generation was performed with the immunoSEQ multiplex PCR assay. TCRdb took over this immuneACCESS table, retaining in-frame rearrangements with V and J assigned. Such tables are incomplete; in checked studies, under half of the missing clones stem from an unresolved V gene, and the remainder is unexplained. This sample is represented by around 37,000 clones; around 89% of them were singletons. The ten largest clones capture 6% to 7.5% of the sample. This sample is drawn from a study of T cell changes during pregnancy in multiple sclerosis (dated by TCRdb to the late 2010s). Broadly, across the study: The study looked at changes in the T cell repertoire across pregnancy in women with multiple sclerosis.

The sequencing here drew on CD8+ T cells from peripheral blood mononuclear cells, taken in the third trimester of pregnancy. The sequence was obtained from a female donor with multiple sclerosis, enrolled in a pregnancy study. The chain was built from TRBV9 and TRBJ2-2; TRBD1 is a possible D gene, resting on 6 matching bases. The CDR3 reads CASGGQNTGELFF. The DNA sequence reads TGTGCCAGCGGGGGACAAAACACCGGGGAGCTGTTTTTT.